This TCR beta chain was identified in a study of identical twins. Study conclusions and caveats: With beta out-of-frame sequences, excess sharing by twins was weaker.

This clonotype was observed at least ten times. Its specificity is not known. Germline CDR1 reads SGHVS; CDR2 reads FQNEAQ. V trimming: 5 bases; J trimming: 4 bases; junction bases outside the gene matches: 10. The CDR3 has 17 amino acids. A universal primer site was incorporated via template switching, and the cDNA contained unique molecular identifiers. TCRdb recomputed calls from the 5' RACE reads with MiXCR, one row per CDR3 protein. The sample comprises about 210,000 distinct CDR3 sequences, about a tenth of which are singletons, and approximately 5.1% rests with the top ten. The chain is built from TRBV7-8 and TRBJ2-7, with TRBD2 matching over 14 bases. Sequencing was done on a sample of memory (CD45RO+) T cells sorted from blood. The origin of this receptor is a young woman in good health. Here the CDR3 DNA reads TGTGCCAGCAGCATTGGGACTAGCGGGAGTGGTTGGTACGAGCAGTACTTC. It encodes CASSIGTSGSGWYEQYF.